These T cell receptor beta chains were read from a single sample in a study of blood T cell repertoires in COVID-19. The table came from immunoSEQ multiplex PCR; TCRdb's copy has only in-frame clones and leaves some out. The sample has some 48,000 clones, 75% to 95% seen once; the top ten hold 4.5% to 5.5%. The sample consisted of peripheral blood. The receptors were gathered from a man between 65 and 80 years old with acute or convalescent COVID-19. The conserved cysteine and the conserved F or W are not part of the CDR3 here.

TRBV7-2	TRBJ2-7	ASSPRFPEPPSEQY
TRBV5-1	TRBJ2-3	ASGGQGEIDTQY
TRBV7-2	TRBJ1-5	ASSLVGTGNSNQPQH
TRBV7-9	TRBJ2-7	ASSPGQGPYEQY
TRBV5-5	TRBJ2-1	ASSFGGGGNEQF
TRBV5-1	TRBJ2-1	ASSADAGVHNEQF
TRBV7-2	TRBJ1-1	ASSPRTDFDTEAF
TRBV11-2	TRBJ1-2	ASTPGTAYYGYT
TRBV4-1	TRBJ1-4	ASSQEKKRVGEKLF
TRBV15	TRBJ1-4	ATSPGTGGDEKLF
TRBV2	TRBJ1-1	ASSGEGETEAF
TRBV12-5	TRBJ1-2	ASGLPWTGGDNGYT
TRBV6-6	TRBJ2-1	ASSYGDRGLNEQF
TRBV24-1	TRBJ1-5	ATSEGQGGQPQH
TRBV18	TRBJ2-5	ASSPGQRETQY
TRBV30	TRBJ1-2	AWSGTALLNYGYT
TRBV7-2	TRBJ1-5	ASSLEASGGNQPQH
TRBV30	TRBJ2-2	AWRRAGELF
TRBV5-1	TRBJ1-4	ASSRGDNTGTGNEKLF
TRBV7-9	TRBJ2-2	ASSSTGGRNTGELF
TRBV30	TRBJ1-1	AWEATGGAGAF
TRBV6-6	TRBJ2-4	ASSTTTGGTKNIQY
TRBV9	TRBJ2-1	ASSVDSAGAPREQF
TRBV5-3	TRBJ2-5	ARSLVYGRQETQY
TRBV7-9	TRBJ2-5	ASSFWDYLKETQY
TRBV5-1	TRBJ2-5	ASSRDRTAPKFQETQY
TRBV18	TRBJ1-2	ASSPSTGDGYT
TRBV19	TRBJ1-5	ASSMDRGDQPQH
TRBV6-2/TRBV6-3	TRBJ1-4	ASSPVPGEKLF
TRBV7-9	TRBJ2-5	ASSWTGGETQY
TRBV11-2	TRBJ2-1	ASSPGLAGGHSRNEQF